This is a list of T cell receptor beta chains from one sample in a study of OX40 agonist ivuxolimab in advanced cancers. Some clones are missing from TCRdb's copy, which holds only in-frame ones; the method was immunoSEQ multiplex PCR. The top ten hold under 0.9% of the sample, which has some 80,000 clones, approximately 91% seen once. Sample: CD4+ or CD8+ T cells sorted from blood, taken in a trial of the OX40 agonist ivuxolimab. These receptors were obtained from an adult with an advanced solid tumor such as melanoma, head and neck, liver or kidney cancer. The CDR3 runs from the conserved cysteine through the conserved F or W. The D gene is left open where the match is weak. Clone sizes are given selectively: once, few, many, or a class where the clone is expanded.

J gene	D gene	V gene	clone size	CDR3 DNA	CDR3 protein
TRBJ1-4	-	TRBV30	-	TGTGCCTGGGGAAGAGGGACAACTAATGAAAAACTGTTTTTT	CAWGRGTTNEKLFF
TRBJ1-1	TRBD1	TRBV7-9	-	TGTGCCAGCAGCGGGACAGTCATAACCTTGAACACTGAAGCTTTCTTT	CASSGTVITLNTEAFF
TRBJ2-1	TRBD2	TRBV18	-	TGTGCCAGCTCACCAACGACTAGCGGGGATGAGCAGTTCTTC	CASSPTTSGDEQFF
TRBJ1-5	-	TRBV2	-	-	CASILDRNQPQHF
TRBJ1-4	-	TRBV9	once	TGTGCCAGCAGCCCAAGGGGGGATCAGGAAAAACTGTTTTTT	CASSPRGDQEKLFF
TRBJ1-5	-	TRBV2	-	TGTGCCAGCAGTGAATTCGGCGTCCTGGAATATAGCAATCAGCCCCAGCATTTT	CASSEFGVLEYSNQPQHF
TRBJ1-1	-	TRBV30	-	TGTGCCTGGAGTGCAGCAGGGTCTGGAGCCCTAAACACTGAAGCTTTCTTT	CAWSAAGSGALNTEAFF
TRBJ1-4	-	TRBV27	-	TGTGCCAGCAGGGGTAGGGCCTTTGGCGATGAAAAACTGTTTTTT	CASRGRAFGDEKLFF
TRBJ2-3	TRBD2	TRBV6-5	-	TGTGCCAGCAGCGACGGCGGGGGGCAGTATTTT	CASSDGGGQYF
TRBJ2-2	-	TRBV7-6	-	TGTGCCAGCAGCTCCCGACTAGGCGGGGAGCTGTTTTTT	CASSSRLGGELFF
TRBJ2-6	-	TRBV2	-	TGTGCCAGCAGTTTGACAGCCTCCAACTCTGGGGCCAACGTCCTGACTTTC	CASSLTASNSGANVLTF
TRBJ1-1	-	TRBV15	-	TGTGCCACCGGAACCCTGAACACTGAAGCTTTCTTT	CATGTLNTEAFF
TRBJ2-1	-	TRBV7-2	-	TGTGCCAGCAGCTTAGTACCGGGACAAAGATACAATGAGCAGTTCTTC	CASSLVPGQRYNEQFF
TRBJ1-5	-	TRBV6-4	-	TGTGCCAGCAGTGCCGAACTGGGTCAGCCCCAGCATTTT	CASSAELGQPQHF
TRBJ2-3	-	TRBV7-2	-	TGTGCCAGCAGCTTAGACGGCACAGATACGCAGTATTTT	CASSLDGTDTQYF
TRBJ1-2	TRBD1	TRBV27	-	TGTGCCAGCAGAGACAGGGCCCTCTATGGCTACACCTTC	CASRDRALYGYTF
TRBJ2-3	-	TRBV2	-	TGTGCCAGTACCCCTCTGCTCCCAGATACGCAGTATTTT	CASTPLLPDTQYF
TRBJ2-2	-	TRBV2	-	TGTGCCAGCAGTGACTTGACAGGTGGTACCGGGGAGCTGTTTTTT	CASSDLTGGTGELFF
TRBJ2-1	TRBD2	TRBV19	once	TGTGCCAGTAGGCCCTTGGCTAGCGGGGGGTCTGGAGTCGAGCAGTTCTTC	CASRPLASGGSGVEQFF
TRBJ2-1	-	TRBV6-1	-	TGTGCCAGCATGTACGGACCAACAATAAACAATGAGCAGTTCTTC	CASMYGPTINNEQFF
TRBJ2-7	-	TRBV30	-	TGTGCCTGGGGGAGCGGTTCCTACGAGCAGTACTTC	CAWGSGSYEQYF
TRBJ2-2	-	TRBV19	-	TGTGCCAGTAAGGTCCGAGCGAACACCGGGGAGCTGTTTTTT	CASKVRANTGELFF
TRBJ1-4	-	TRBV29-1	-	TGCAGCGTTGTTTCTGGGGCCGGGGAAAAACTGTTTTTT	CSVVSGAGEKLFF
TRBJ2-5	TRBD1	TRBV4-1	-	TGCGCCAGCAGCTTTCTTCCCGGGACAGGGTTTGAGACCCAGTACTTC	CASSFLPGTGFETQYF
TRBJ2-2	TRBD1	TRBV5-1	-	TGCGCCAGCAGCGGGGACAGGGCCACCGGGGAGCTGTTTTTT	CASSGDRATGELFF
TRBJ2-1	-	TRBV15	-	TGTGCCACCAGCAGAGATGGCGGTAGCTCCTACAATGAGCAGTTCTTC	CATSRDGGSSYNEQFF
TRBJ2-5	-	TRBV30	-	TGTGCCTGGAGTTCTGCGGTCCAAGAGACCCAGTACTTC	CAWSSAVQETQYF
TRBJ2-3	-	TRBV28	-	TGTGCCAGCAGTTGGAGGGGTCTCACAGATACGCAGTATTTT	CASSWRGLTDTQYF
TRBJ2-1	-	TRBV7-2	-	TGTGCCAGCAGCAGTAGCGATGAGCAGTTCTTC	CASSSSDEQFF
TRBJ2-7	TRBD1	TRBV5-1	-	TGCGCCAGCAGCCCCCGACAGGGTCCCTCCTACGAGCAGTACTTC	CASSPRQGPSYEQYF
TRBJ2-7	-	TRBV5-5	-	TGTGCCAGCAGCTTGGTCGCGGGACAGCGCTACGAGCAGTACTTC	CASSLVAGQRYEQYF
TRBJ1-6	-	TRBV4-3	-	TGCGCCAGCAGCCAAGATTTCAGGGGAGGTTCACCCCTCCACTTT	CASSQDFRGGSPLHF
TRBJ2-1	TRBD1	TRBV25-1	-	TGTGCCAGCAGTGACGCAGGGGGCTTCGCCTACAATGAGCAGTTCTTC	CASSDAGGFAYNEQFF
TRBJ2-7	TRBD2	TRBV5-5	-	TGTGCCAGCAGCCGCCTGACTAGCCTGGAGCCCTACGAGCAGTACTTC	CASSRLTSLEPYEQYF
TRBJ1-1	TRBD1	TRBV6-1	-	TGTGCCAGCAGGGGGACAGGGGCGCGGGCTGAAGCTTTCTTT	CASRGTGARAEAFF
TRBJ2-7	TRBD1	TRBV7-2	-	TGTGCCAGCAGCTTAACAGGGGCCTACGAGCAGTACTTC	CASSLTGAYEQYF
TRBJ2-4	TRBD2	TRBV5-1	-	TGCGCCAGCAGCTTGGCTAGCGGGGGGCTAGCCAAAAACATTCAGTACTTC	CASSLASGGLAKNIQYF
TRBJ1-2	TRBD1	TRBV5-1	once	TGCGCCAGCAGCCTTACCGGACAGGGAAATGGCTACACCTTC	CASSLTGQGNGYTF
TRBJ1-2	-	TRBV19	-	TGTGCCAGTAGCCTGGTAGGACCGGCCTATGGCTACACCTTC	CASSLVGPAYGYTF
TRBJ1-2	-	TRBV6-6	-	TGTGCCAGCAGTTACACCCCACAGGGACGTGAAGGCTACACCTTC	CASSYTPQGREGYTF